This TCR beta chain was profiled in a study of shared clonotypes between healthy human individuals. Losses at the gene ends were 9 bases for V and 3 bases for J; bases not matched to a gene: 8. The CDR3 spans 14 residues. The germline CDR1 and CDR2 sequences are MGHDK and SYGVNS. Donors, healthy HIV-negative adults, lacked recent acute infections or vaccinations. To note about this clone: No antigen is known for it.

Study-wide points: The sampled material consisted only of blood, and tissue repertoires are likely to differ.

TCRdb's table, derived via immunoSEQ multiplex PCR, lists solely in-frame clones and lacks some. In the table there are about 1 million clones, around 74% of which are singletons. This clonotype was sampled from a man aged 18 to 30 in good health. The chain recombines TRBV25-1 with TRBJ2-7; 10 nucleotides align to TRBD1. The sample consisted of memory CD4+ T cells sorted from blood. Subset specified: CD45RA-negative fraction. The CDR3 here is CASSGQGGSYEQYF. As DNA, the CDR3 is TGTGCCAGTTCCGGACAGGGGGGGAGCTACGAGCAGTACTTC.